This entry is about one T cell receptor (beta chain). The data were obtained in a study of shared clonotypes between healthy human individuals. With 10 bases clipped from V and 4 bases from J, the junction kept 16 bases outside the gene matches. Germline loops: CDR1 ENHRY, CDR2 SYGVKD. The CDR3 loop spans 16 amino acids. Repertoires were generated with immunoSEQ multiplex PCR, while TCRdb's copy carries only in-frame clones and drops some. Of approximately 500,000 clones listed, about 78% were seen once; the top ten hold around 13%. The specimen sequenced was PBMCs. This clonotype was sampled from a woman aged 40 to 50 in good health. Some clones in this sample may be carry-over from other donors' samples. V gene TRBV10-3 combines with J gene TRBJ2-3; TRBD2 matches at 8 bases. This chain's CDR3 is CATAVSGSQPADTQYF. CDR3 nucleotide sequence: TGTGCCACGGCCGTGAGCGGGAGCCAGCCAGCAGATACGCAGTATTTT.